The next 12 T cell receptor beta chains were all read from a single sample in a study of blood T cell repertoires in COVID-19. Repertoires were generated with immunoSEQ multiplex PCR, while TCRdb's copy carries only in-frame clones and drops some. The data show over 200,000 clones, with around 90% seen just once and 1% to 1.5% held by the top ten. The sequenced sample was PBMCs or T cells enriched from blood (not recorded which). These TCRs come from a human donor in a cohort exposed to, infected with or recovered from COVID-19 (not recorded which). The donor label of this sample is uncertain.

The chain recombines TRBV6-4 with TRBJ2-3, with D unresolved. This CDR3 has 13 amino acids. Trimming removed 5 bases from V and 2 bases from J, with 8 bases in between. CDR1 is MRHNA and CDR2 is SNTAGT in the germline V gene. The CDR3 DNA follows: TGTGCCAGCAGTCCGAGTCCCACAGATACGCAGTATTTT. It is translated as CASSPSPTDTQYF.

This clone occurred a few times. The chain uses TRBV6-2 or TRBV6-3 and TRBJ1-4; 8 bases align to TRBD1. The CDR3 has 16 residues. Per germline, CDR1 MNHEY and CDR2 SVGEGT. With V trimmed by 2 bases and J by 6 bases, 8 bases remained unmatched. CDR3 loop: CASSYRTGSGHEKLFF. The DNA of the CDR3 is TGTGCCAGCAGTTACCGGACAGGGTCAGGGCATGAAAAACTGTTTTTT.

The chain combines TRBV28 with TRBJ1-5; 9 bases are shared with TRBD1. CDR3 size: 14 residues. Germline CDR1 and CDR2: MDHEN and SYDVKM. V trimming: 4 bases; J trimming: 7 bases; junction bases outside the gene matches: 5. The CDR3 bases are TGTGCCAGCAGTTCCGGGACAGGGAAACAGCCCCAGCATTTT. This translates into CASSSGTGKQPQHF.

Only a few counts were recorded for this clone. This chain joins TRBV10-1 and TRBJ1-1; D gene unclear. Trimming stripped 3 bases from V and 6 bases from J, with 11 bases between. Germline loops: CDR1 WNHNN, CDR2 SYGVQD (reference sequence). The CDR3 runs to 13 residues. This chain's CDR3 is CASSDSGSAEAFF. The CDR3 DNA reads TGCGCCAGCAGTGACAGCGGGAGCGCTGAAGCTTTCTTT.

The V gene is TRBV10-3, the J gene TRBJ1-1, with TRBD1 matching 12 bases. V gave up 6 bases and J gave up 6 bases; unmatched junction bases: 2. The length of the CDR3 is 13 residues. Germline lookup yields CDR1 ENHRY and CDR2 SYGVKD. The CDR3 region has the DNA TGTGCCATCAGGGGACAGGGGGCCGCTGAAGCTTTCTTT. Translation gives CAIRGQGAAEAFF.

The rearrangement links TRBV18 to TRBJ1-3; the D is unclear. The germline gives CDR1 KGHSH, CDR2 LQKENI. This CDR3 is 14 amino acids long. Trimming took off 5 bases at V and 0 bases at J, with 8 bases between the two ends. CDR3 loop: CASSKQSSGNTIYF. The DNA of the CDR3 is TGTGCCAGCTCAAAACAAAGCTCTGGAAACACCATATATTTT.

The V gene is TRBV27, the J gene TRBJ2-6; D is uncertain. The CDR3 contains 15 residues. V lost 7 bases, J lost 0 bases, and 10 bases lay in between. Germline CDR1 and CDR2: MNHEY and SMNVEV (reference sequence). CDR3 loop: CASTLRFSGANVLTF. The CDR3 bases are TGTGCCAGCACCTTGAGGTTCTCTGGGGCCAACGTCCTGACTTTC.

The chain uses TRBV2 and TRBJ1-2; D may be TRBD1 (6 bases). V was pared by 3 bases and J by 5 bases, with 13 bases between. Germline V lookup: CDR1 SNHLY, CDR2 FYNNEI. The CDR3 runs to 14 residues. CDR3 bases: TGTGCCAGCAGTGACGGTGGACAGTATTATGGCTACACCTTC. This sequence encodes CASSDGGQYYGYTF.

The chain carries TRBV5-1 and TRBJ1-6; 9 bases agree with TRBD1. CDR3 length: 15 residues. Germline V gene sequence: CDR1 SGHRS, CDR2 YFSETQ. V shed 0 bases, J shed 9 bases, and the junction held 4 bases outside the gene matches. For the CDR3, the DNA is TGCGCCAGCAGCTTGGGTGACAGGGGGACTTCACCCCTCCACTTT. Residues: CASSLGDRGTSPLHF.

CDR3 nucleotides: TGCGCCAGCAGCTTGAGACCCGGACAGGCCTCTGGAAACACCATATATTTT. Amino acid sequence: CASSLRPGQASGNTIYF. V is TRBV5-1 and J is TRBJ1-3; 7 bases fit TRBD1. Germline V gene sequence: CDR1 SGHRS, CDR2 YFSETQ. The CDR3 totals 17 residues. V lost 1 base, J lost 0 bases, and 7 bases stayed unmatched.

This clone was seen a handful of times. This CDR3 is also generated by other DNA sequences in the sample. The gene calls are TRBV7-9 and TRBJ2-1; D may be TRBD1 (5 bases). Per germline, CDR1 SEHNR and CDR2 FQNEAQ (reference sequence). This CDR3 is built from 12 residues. V dropped 3 bases and J dropped 8 bases, with 8 bases sitting between them. CDR3 bases: TGTGCCAGCAGCTTCGAAGGGGATGAGCAGTTCTTC. Its protein product is CASSFEGDEQFF.

J is TRBJ1-5 and V is TRBV7-8, with D uncertain. Germline CDR1 SGHVS, CDR2 FQNEAQ. The CDR3 runs 13 residues. V was trimmed by 1 base and J by 4 bases, leaving 5 bases between them. This chain's CDR3 is CASSLVENQPQHF. DNA for the CDR3: TGTGCCAGCAGCTTAGTAGAGAATCAGCCCCAGCATTTT. Complete variable domain (other parts from reference TRBV7-8 and TRBJ1-5): GAGVSQSPRYKVAKRGQDVALRCDPISGHVSLFWYQQALGQGPEFLTYFQNEAQLDKSGLPSDRFFAERPEGSVSTLKIQRTQQEDSAVYLCASSLVENQPQHFGDGTRLSIL.